The 17 T cell receptor beta chains below all came from one sample that was sequenced in a study of blood T cells in healthy people across ages. With a J-beta primer mix and a sample-barcoded 5' primer, a second PCR ran about 7 to 12 cycles. One entry per CDR3 protein results from TCRdb running MiXCR on the 5' RACE reads. The sample has some 1.5 million distinct CDR3 sequences; approximately 39% are singletons. The sequenced material came from blood. These receptors originate from a woman aged 18-29 years in good health.

This clonotype was detected ten times or more. At one boundary the junction diverges from the germline segment, which might be a read error. The rearrangement uses TRBV5-1 and TRBJ2-7; D is possibly TRBD1 (6 bases). This CDR3 spans 12 amino acids. Germline V gene sequence: CDR1 SGHRS, CDR2 YFSETQ. CDR3 residues: CASSLATGEQYF. The CDR3 DNA reads as TGTGCCAGCAGCTTAGCGACAGGAGAGCAGTACTTC. Full variable domain (rest looked up from reference TRBV5-1 and TRBJ2-7): KAGVTQTPRYLIKTRGQQVTLSCSPISGHRSVSWYQQTPGQGLQFLFEYFSETQRNKGNFPGRFSGRQFSNSRSEMNVSTLELGDSALYLCASSLATGEQYFGPGTRLTVT.

The chain links TRBV5-1 to TRBJ2-1; D remains unclear. Germline CDR1 and CDR2: SGHRS and YFSETQ. V was cut by 0 bases and J by 0 bases, with 10 bases left in between. The CDR3 loop spans 16 amino acids. The CDR3 nucleotides are TGCGCCAGCAGCTTGGTTTCGGAAGCCTCCTACAATGAGCAGTTCTTC. Translated: CASSLVSEASYNEQFF.

V usage is TRBV6-2 or TRBV6-3 and J usage is TRBJ2-1, with a tentative D call TRBD1 (5 bases). V dropped 4 bases and J dropped 6 bases, with 16 bases sitting between them. Germline V gene sequence: CDR1 MNHEY, CDR2 SVGEGT. This CDR3 is built from 15 residues. The chain's CDR3 is CASSFPRVWGNEQFF. The DNA of the CDR3 is TGTGCCAGCAGTTTCCCCAGGGTCTGGGGCAATGAGCAGTTCTTC.

The chain recombines TRBV12-3 or TRBV12-4 with TRBJ1-5, with a possible D match to TRBD1 (5 bases). Trimming took 6 bases from V and 3 from J, leaving 15 bases between them. This CDR3 comprises 15 residues. CDR3 DNA sequence: TGTGCCAGCAGCCTAGGGGAGGGTCTCAATCAGCCCCAGCATTTT. Translating gives CASSLGEGLNQPQHF.

This clonotype turned up a few times. V gene TRBV15 combines with J gene TRBJ1-2; TRBD1 matches at 9 bases. V trimming: 4 bases; J trimming: 4 bases; junction bases outside the gene matches: 4. The CDR3 length is 14 residues. Per germline, CDR1 LNHNV and CDR2 YYDKDF (reference sequence). The CDR3 DNA is TGTGCCACCAGCACAGGGACAGGGCTCTATGGCTACACCTTC. Amino acids: CATSTGTGLYGYTF.

V and J are TRBV7-2 and TRBJ1-1; D is ambiguous. Trimming took off 10 bases at V and 6 bases at J, with 12 bases between the two ends. The CDR3 extends over 11 amino acids. Germline assignment: CDR1 SGHTA and CDR2 FQGNSA. CDR3 sequence (DNA): TGTGCCACAGTCCCCCAGGCTGAAGCTTTCTTT. Translation: CATVPQAEAFF. The whole variable domain, remainder taken from reference TRBV7-2 and TRBJ1-1, is GAGVSQSPSNKVTEKGKDVELRCDPISGHTALYWYRQSLGQGLEFLIYFQGNSAPDKSGLPSDRFSAERTGGSVSTLTIQRTQQEDSAVYLCATVPQAEAFFGQGTRLTVV.

The rearrangement links TRBV7-6 to TRBJ2-3, with TRBD2 identical over 14 bases. V was clipped by 6 bases and J by 4 bases; unmatched bases: 6. The CDR3 has 16 amino acids. Germline CDR1 is SGHVS and CDR2 is FNYEAQ. For the CDR3, the DNA is TGTGCCAGCAGTTCCCTGGGACTAGCGGGAGCAGATACGCAGTATTTT. Amino acids: CASSSLGLAGADTQYF.

This clonotype has more than one count but fewer than ten. The chain recombines TRBV14 with TRBJ1-2; D is unclear. Trimming removed 3 bases at V and 5 bases at J, with 10 bases between. The CDR3 is 13 residues long. Germline loops: CDR1 SGHDN, CDR2 FVKESK. CDR3: CASSQGLQYGYTF. The CDR3 coding sequence is TGTGCCAGCAGCCAGGGTTTACAATATGGCTACACCTTC. Full variable domain (missing parts from reference TRBV14 and TRBJ1-2): EAGVTQFPSHSVIEKGQTVTLRCDPISGHDNLYWYRRVMGKEIKFLLHFVKESKQDESGMPNNRFLAERTGGTYSTLKVQPAELEDSGVYFCASSQGLQYGYTFGSGTRLTVV.

The V call is TRBV4-3, the J call TRBJ1-2; D ambiguous. Looked up from germline, CDR1 is LGHNA and CDR2 is YSLEER. The CDR3 contains 15 residues. V lost 0 bases to trimming and J lost 7 bases, with 15 bases between them. The CDR3 sequence: CASSQDGGGRSGYTF. CDR3 coding DNA: TGCGCCAGCAGCCAAGATGGAGGTGGCCGAAGTGGCTACACCTTC.

This clonotype was seen a handful of times. This rearrangement joins TRBV6-2 or TRBV6-3 to TRBJ2-7, with a weak D call TRBD2 (6 bases). CDR1 MNHEY and CDR2 SVGEGT come from the germline V gene. Trimming took 2 bases from V and 12 from J, leaving 14 bases between them. There are 12 residues in the CDR3. Here the CDR3 DNA reads TGTGCCAGCAGTTACCCTACTCTAGCGCCGTACTTC. Its protein is CASSYPTLAPYF.

The chain couples TRBV9 to TRBJ2-5; TRBD1 or TRBD2 may be the D gene (5 bases each). CDR3 size: 18 residues. CDR1 and CDR2 (germline): SGDLS, YYNGEE. V shed 3 bases and J shed 11 bases, with 32 bases lying between them. Here the CDR3 reads CASSADLFGRGRYNEQYF. The DNA for the CDR3 is TGTGCCAGCAGCGCCGACCTTTTCGGCCGGGGACGATACAATGAGCAGTACTTC.

Note on this clonotype: One end of the junction is discordant with germline, which a read error may explain. The rearrangement joins TRBV25-1 to TRBJ2-5; 9 bases agree with TRBD1. Germline lookup yields CDR1 MGHDK and CDR2 SYGVNS. The CDR3 sequence is 13 residues long. CDR3 sequence (DNA): TGTGCCAGCAGACAGGGGGCCCAAGAGACCCCGTTCTTC. Its translation: CASRQGAQETPFF. Complete variable domain (other parts from reference TRBV25-1 and TRBJ2-5): EADIYQTPRYLVIGTGKKITLECSQTMGHDKMYWYQQDPGMELHLIHYSYGVNSTEKGDLSSESTVSRIRTEHFPLTLESARPSHTSQYLCASRQGAQETPFFGPGTRLLVL.

The CDR3 DNA is TGTGCCAGCAGCGTAGTCCAAGAGTGCTACGAGCAGTACTTC. This encodes CASSVVQECYEQYF. The rearrangement links TRBV9 to TRBJ2-7, with unresolved D. Between the trimmed V and J ends, which lost 0 bases and 3 bases, there was a span of 10 bases. This CDR3 has 14 residues. Germline CDR1 is SGDLS and CDR2 is YYNGEE.

The V and J genes are TRBV29-1 and TRBJ1-1, with D perhaps matching TRBD1 (6 bases). The CDR3 length is 14 residues. The V end lost 6 bases, the J end lost 2 bases, and 16 bases lay between the germline ends. Germline CDR1 and CDR2: SQVTM and ANQGSEA. The DNA of the CDR3 is TGCAGCGTCGACAGGCTTGTCAGCAACACTGAAGCTTTCTTT. Protein sequence: CSVDRLVSNTEAFF.

The gene calls are TRBV4-3 and TRBJ1-2; no clear D. The CDR3 extends over 15 amino acids. Germline V gene sequence: CDR1 LGHNA, CDR2 YSLEER. V lost 0 bases and J 4 bases, leaving 12 bases between the germline ends. The DNA of the CDR3 is TGCGCCAGCAGCCAAGATCTGGCTCGGATCTATGGCTACACCTTC. This codes for CASSQDLARIYGYTF.

This chain uses TRBV6-2 or TRBV6-3 with TRBJ2-1; no clear D. The V gene lost 2 bases and the J gene lost 12 bases, with 8 bases spanning the gap. The length of the CDR3 is 11 residues. Looked up from germline, CDR1 is MNHEY and CDR2 is SVGEGT. The CDR3 here is CASSYAYMQFF. CDR3 DNA sequence: TGTGCCAGCAGTTACGCATACATGCAGTTCTTC.

The chain combines TRBV4-2 with TRBJ1-1; D gene uncertain. Per germline, CDR1 LGHNA and CDR2 YNFKEQ. CDR3 length: 14 amino acids. Trimming took off 5 bases at V and 1 base at J, with 11 bases between the two ends. CDR3 bases: TGTGCCAGCAGCGAGCCGATCGGGAACACTGAAGCTTTCTTT. Protein product: CASSEPIGNTEAFF.